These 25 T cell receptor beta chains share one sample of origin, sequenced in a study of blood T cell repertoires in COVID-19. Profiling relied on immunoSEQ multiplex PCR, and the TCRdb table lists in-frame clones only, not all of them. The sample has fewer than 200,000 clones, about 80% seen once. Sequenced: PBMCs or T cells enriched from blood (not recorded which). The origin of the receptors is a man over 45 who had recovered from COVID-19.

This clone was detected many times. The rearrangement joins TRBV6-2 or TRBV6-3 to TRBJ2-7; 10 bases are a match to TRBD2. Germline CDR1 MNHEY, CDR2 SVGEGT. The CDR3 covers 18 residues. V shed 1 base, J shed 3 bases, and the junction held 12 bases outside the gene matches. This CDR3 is CASSYLGASSGGYYEQYF. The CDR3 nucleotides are TGTGCCAGCAGTTACTTAGGAGCTTCTAGCGGGGGTTACTACGAGCAGTACTTC.

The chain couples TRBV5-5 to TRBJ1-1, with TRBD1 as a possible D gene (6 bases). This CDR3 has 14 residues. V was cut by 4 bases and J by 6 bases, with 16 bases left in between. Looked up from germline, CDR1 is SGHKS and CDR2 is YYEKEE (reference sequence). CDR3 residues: CASSASQGTPEAFF. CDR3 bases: TGTGCCAGCAGCGCCTCACAGGGCACGCCTGAAGCTTTCTTT. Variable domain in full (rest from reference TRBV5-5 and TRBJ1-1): DAGVTQSPTHLIKTRGQQVTLRCSPISGHKSVSWYQQVLGQGPQFIFQYYEKEERGRGNFPDRFSARQFPNYSSELNVNALLLGDSALYLCASSASQGTPEAFFGQGTRLTVV.

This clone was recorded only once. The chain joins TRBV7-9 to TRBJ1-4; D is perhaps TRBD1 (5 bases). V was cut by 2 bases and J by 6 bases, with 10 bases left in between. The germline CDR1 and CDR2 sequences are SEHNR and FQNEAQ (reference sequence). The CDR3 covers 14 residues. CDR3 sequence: CASSLWQGHEKLFF. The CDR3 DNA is TGTGCCAGCAGCTTATGGCAGGGTCATGAAAAACTGTTTTTT.

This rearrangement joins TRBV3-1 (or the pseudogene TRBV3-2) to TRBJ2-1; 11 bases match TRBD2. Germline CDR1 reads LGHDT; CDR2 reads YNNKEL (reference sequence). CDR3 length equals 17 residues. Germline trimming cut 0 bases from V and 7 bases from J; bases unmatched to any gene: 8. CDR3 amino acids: CASSQDLPSGGRNEQFF. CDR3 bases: TGTGCCAGCAGCCAAGATCTGCCTAGCGGGGGGAGGAATGAGCAGTTCTTC.

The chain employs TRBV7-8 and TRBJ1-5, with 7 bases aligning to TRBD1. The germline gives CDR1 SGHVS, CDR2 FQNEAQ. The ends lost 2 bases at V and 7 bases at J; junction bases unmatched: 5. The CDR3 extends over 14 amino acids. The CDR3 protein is CASSLRQGLQPQHF. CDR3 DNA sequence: TGTGCCAGCAGCTTAAGACAGGGCTTGCAGCCCCAGCATTTT.

In DNA form, the CDR3 reads TGTGCCAGCAGGGCTAATGGGCTCCTGAAAAACACTGAAGCTTTCTTT. Amino acid sequence: CASRANGLLKNTEAFF. The chain combines TRBV2 with TRBJ1-1; D gene uncertain. The V and J ends lost 6 bases and 2 bases respectively, with 19 bases between them. The CDR3 consists of 16 residues. Germline CDR1 is SNHLY and CDR2 is FYNNEI.

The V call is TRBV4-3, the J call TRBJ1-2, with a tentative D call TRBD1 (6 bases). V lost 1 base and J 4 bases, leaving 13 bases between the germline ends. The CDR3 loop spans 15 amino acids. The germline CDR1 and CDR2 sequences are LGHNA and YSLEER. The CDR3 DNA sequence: TGCGCCAGCAGCCAAGCGGATGGGACACCCTATGGCTACACCTTC. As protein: CASSQADGTPYGYTF.

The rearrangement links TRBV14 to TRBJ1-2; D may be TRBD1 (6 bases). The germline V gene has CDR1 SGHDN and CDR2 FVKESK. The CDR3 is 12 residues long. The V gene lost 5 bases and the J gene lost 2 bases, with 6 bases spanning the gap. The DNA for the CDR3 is TGTGCCAGCAGCAGGGGGAACTATGGCTACACCTTC. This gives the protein CASSRGNYGYTF.

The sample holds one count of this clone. The CDR3 region has the DNA TGTGCCAGCAGTCGTGACAGGGCTGGGGCCAACGTCCTGACTTTC. It codes for CASSRDRAGANVLTF. The gene calls are TRBV6-2 or TRBV6-3 and TRBJ2-6; TRBD1 matches at 7 bases. This CDR3 region has 15 residues. Germline CDR1 is MNHEY and CDR2 is SVGEGT. J was trimmed by 2 bases and V by 5 bases; bases with no gene match: 3.

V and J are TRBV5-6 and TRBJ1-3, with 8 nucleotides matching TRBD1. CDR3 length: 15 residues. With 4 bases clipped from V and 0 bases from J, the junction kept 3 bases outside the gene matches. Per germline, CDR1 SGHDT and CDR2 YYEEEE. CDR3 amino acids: CASSAGQGSGNTIYF. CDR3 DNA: TGTGCCAGCAGCGCCGGACAGGGCTCTGGAAACACCATATATTTT.

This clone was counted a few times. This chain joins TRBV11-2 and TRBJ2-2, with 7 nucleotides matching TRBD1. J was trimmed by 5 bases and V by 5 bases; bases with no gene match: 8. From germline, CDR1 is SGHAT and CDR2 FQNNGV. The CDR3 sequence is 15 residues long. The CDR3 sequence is CASSPGQERTGELFF. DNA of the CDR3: TGTGCCAGCAGCCCTGGACAGGAGAGGACCGGGGAGCTGTTTTTT. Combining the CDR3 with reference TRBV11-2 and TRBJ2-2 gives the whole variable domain EAGVAQSPRYKIIEKRQSVAFWCNPISGHATLYWYQQILGQGPKLLIQFQNNGVVDDSQLPKDRFSAERLKGVDSTLKIQPAKLEDSAVYLCASSPGQERTGELFFGEGSRLTVL.

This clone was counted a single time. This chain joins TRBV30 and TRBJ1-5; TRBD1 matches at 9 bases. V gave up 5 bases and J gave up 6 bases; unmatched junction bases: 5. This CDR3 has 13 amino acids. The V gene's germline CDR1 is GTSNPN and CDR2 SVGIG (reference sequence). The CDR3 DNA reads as TGTGCCTGGTCCCCGGACAGGGGTCAGCCCCAGCATTTT. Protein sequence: CAWSPDRGQPQHF.

CDR3 coding DNA: TGTGCCAGCACCAATGGATACGGTACGGGAGGAAGAGAGACCCAGTACTTC. Translating it yields CASTNGYGTGGRETQYF. The V gene is TRBV5-4, the J gene TRBJ2-5, with 7 bases fitting TRBD2. V trimming: 6 bases; J trimming: 4 bases; junction bases outside the gene matches: 18. This CDR3 has 17 residues. Per the germline V gene, CDR1 is SGHNT and CDR2 is YYREEE (reference sequence).

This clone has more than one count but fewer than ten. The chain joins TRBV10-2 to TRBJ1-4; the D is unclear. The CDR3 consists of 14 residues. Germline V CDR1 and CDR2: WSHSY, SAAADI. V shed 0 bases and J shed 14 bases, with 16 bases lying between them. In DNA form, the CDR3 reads TGCGCCAGCAGTGAGTCGCGAGGGAGCCAGAGGCTGTTTTTT. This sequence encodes CASSESRGSQRLFF.

CDR3 DNA sequence: TGTGCCAGCAGCCCAGGGACTAGCGCGGGGGGTGAAGAGACCCAGTACTTC. Its translation: CASSPGTSAGGEETQYF. This chain connects TRBV7-3 to TRBJ2-5; 10 bases are a match to TRBD2. The V gene's germline CDR1 is SGHTA and CDR2 FQGTGA. The CDR3 sequence is 17 residues long. J was trimmed by 3 bases and V by 5 bases; bases with no gene match: 12.

CDR3: CASSEQGYGYTF. DNA for the CDR3: TGCGCCAGCAGCGAACAGGGATACGGCTACACCTTC. This sequence joins TRBV4-3 and TRBJ1-2; perhaps TRBD1 as D (6 bases). Trimming pared 5 bases from V and 8 bases from J, leaving 12 bases between. This CDR3 comprises 12 residues. Looked up from germline, CDR1 is LGHNA and CDR2 is YSLEER.

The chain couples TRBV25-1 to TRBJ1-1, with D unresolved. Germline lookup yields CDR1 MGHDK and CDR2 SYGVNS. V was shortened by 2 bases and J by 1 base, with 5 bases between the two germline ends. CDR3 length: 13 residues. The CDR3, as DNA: TGTGCCAGCAGTGAACTGGCGAACACTGAAGCTTTCTTT. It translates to CASSELANTEAFF.

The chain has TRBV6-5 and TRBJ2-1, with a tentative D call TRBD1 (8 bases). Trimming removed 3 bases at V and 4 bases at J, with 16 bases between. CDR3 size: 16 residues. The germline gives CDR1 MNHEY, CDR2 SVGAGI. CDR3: CASSYFGQGGYNEQFF. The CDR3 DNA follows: TGTGCCAGCAGTTATTTCGGACAGGGAGGGTACAATGAGCAGTTCTTC.

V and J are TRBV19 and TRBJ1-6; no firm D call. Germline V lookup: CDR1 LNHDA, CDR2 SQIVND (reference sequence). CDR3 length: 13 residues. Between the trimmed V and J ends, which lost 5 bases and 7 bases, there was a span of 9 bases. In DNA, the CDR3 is TGTGCCAGTAGTGCGCAAGAGAATTCACCCCTCCACTTT. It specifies CASSAQENSPLHF.

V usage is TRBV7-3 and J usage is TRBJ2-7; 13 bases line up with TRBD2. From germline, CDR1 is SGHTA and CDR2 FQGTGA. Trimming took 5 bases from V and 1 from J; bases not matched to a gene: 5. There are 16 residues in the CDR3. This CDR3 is CASSLAGLAGSYEQYF. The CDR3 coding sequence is TGTGCCAGCAGCCTAGCGGGACTAGCGGGGTCCTACGAGCAGTACTTC.

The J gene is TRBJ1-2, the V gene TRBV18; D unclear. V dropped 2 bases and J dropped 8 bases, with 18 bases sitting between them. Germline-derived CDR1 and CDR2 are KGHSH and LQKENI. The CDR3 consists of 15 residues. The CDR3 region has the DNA TGTGCCAGCTCACCAGGTGGTGCGGCAATAGGCGGCTACACCTTC. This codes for CASSPGGAAIGGYTF.

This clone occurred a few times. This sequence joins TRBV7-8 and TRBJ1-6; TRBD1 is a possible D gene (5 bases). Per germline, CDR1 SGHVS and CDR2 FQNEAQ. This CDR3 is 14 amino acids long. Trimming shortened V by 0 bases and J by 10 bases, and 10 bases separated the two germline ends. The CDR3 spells CASSLAQGSSPLHF. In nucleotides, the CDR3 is TGTGCCAGCAGCTTAGCGCAGGGCTCCTCACCCCTCCACTTT. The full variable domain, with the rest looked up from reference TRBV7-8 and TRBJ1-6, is GAGVSQSPRYKVAKRGQDVALRCDPISGHVSLFWYQQALGQGPEFLTYFQNEAQLDKSGLPSDRFFAERPEGSVSTLKIQRTQQEDSAVYLCASSLAQGSSPLHFGNGTRLTVT.

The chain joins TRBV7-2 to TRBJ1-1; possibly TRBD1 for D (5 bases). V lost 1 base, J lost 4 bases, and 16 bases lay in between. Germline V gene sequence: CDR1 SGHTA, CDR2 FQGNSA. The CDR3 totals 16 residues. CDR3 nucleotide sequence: TGTGCCAGCAGCTTAGTCGGCAGGGTTGTGGTCACTGAAGCTTTCTTT. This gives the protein CASSLVGRVVVTEAFF.

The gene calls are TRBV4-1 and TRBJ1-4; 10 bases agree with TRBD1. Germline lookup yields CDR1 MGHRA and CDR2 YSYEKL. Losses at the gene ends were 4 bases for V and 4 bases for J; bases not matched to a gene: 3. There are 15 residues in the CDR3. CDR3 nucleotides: TGCGCCAGCAGCCTCCGGGACAGGGGTAATGAAAAACTGTTTTTT. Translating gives CASSLRDRGNEKLFF.

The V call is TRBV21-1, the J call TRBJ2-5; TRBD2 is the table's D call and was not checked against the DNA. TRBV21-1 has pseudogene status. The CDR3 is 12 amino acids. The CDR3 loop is CASKGGLEAQYF. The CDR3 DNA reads TGTGCCAGCAAGGGGGGGCTGGAGGCCCAGTACTTC.